Listed here are 26 T cell receptor beta chains from one sample, sequenced in a study of T cells in Graves' hyperthyroidism and ophthalmopathy. TCR beta CDR3 sequences were amplified from RNA transcripts. The HTBI set primed first-round TCR CDR3 RT-PCR. MiXCR, applied by TCRdb to the multiplex PCR reads, yields one record per CDR3 protein. The repertoire holds a few hundred thousand distinct CDR3 sequences, with around 13% as singletons. The specimen sequenced was blood. All receptors come from a woman aged 25 to 39 with Graves' ophthalmopathy.

Of note for this clonotype: This may stem from a read error, because a much larger clone lies one nucleotide away. The rearrangement uses TRBV2 and TRBJ2-7, with D possibly called TRBD1 or TRBD2 (5 bases each). Deletions cut 0 bases from V and 6 bases from J, with 12 bases between. Germline V gives CDR1 SNHLY, CDR2 FYNNEI. The CDR3 sequence is 14 residues long. The CDR3 DNA reads as TGTGCCAGCAGTGAAGCCCGTGGGGGTTGCGAGCAGTACTTC. Protein sequence: CASSEARGGCEQYF.

In this sample, this clonotype turned up a few times. The V gene is TRBV13, the J gene TRBJ2-2; 10 nucleotides agree with TRBD2. V shed 4 bases, J shed 0 bases, and the junction held 5 bases outside the gene matches. The CDR3 consists of 17 residues. Germline CDR1 is PRHDT and CDR2 is FYEKMQ (reference sequence). The CDR3 sequence is CASSSPTSGANTGELFF. The CDR3 region has the DNA TGTGCCAGCAGCTCCCCAACTAGCGGGGCGAACACCGGGGAGCTGTTTTTT.

In regard to this clonotype: A much bigger clone sits one base away, suggesting this may be a read error. It is likely a read error, because the conserved phenylalanine at the end of the CDR3 is missing. CDR3 amino acids: CSARGTGVNEQYI. As DNA, the CDR3 is TGCAGTGCTAGGGGGACAGGGGTGAACGAGCAGTACATC. V usage is TRBV20-1 and J usage is TRBJ2-7; 10 bases are shared with TRBD1. The CDR3 has 13 residues. Germline V gene lookup returns CDR1 DFQATT and CDR2 SNEGSKA (reference sequence). The V segment lost 3 bases and the J segment 5 bases; nucleotides outside the gene matches: 4.

This clonotype was seen at least ten times. CDR3 nucleotides: TGCAGTGCTAGGCGACTAGCGGGGGGCCCCTACAATGAGCAGTTCTTC. Its translation is CSARRLAGGPYNEQFF. The chain couples TRBV20-1 to TRBJ2-1; the match to TRBD2 covers 13 bases. The CDR3 is made up of 16 amino acids. Germline V gene lookup returns CDR1 DFQATT and CDR2 SNEGSKA (reference sequence). J was trimmed by 2 bases and V by 3 bases; bases with no gene match: 4.

This clonotype has a count of ten or more. This chain joins TRBV18 and TRBJ2-5; D is possibly TRBD1 (6 bases). Germline V lookup: CDR1 KGHSH, CDR2 LQKENI. The CDR3 sequence is 14 residues long. V was trimmed by 2 bases and J by 1 base, leaving 8 bases between them. CDR3 coding DNA: TGTGCCAGCTCACCATGGGACACCCAAGAGACCCAGTACTTC. It encodes CASSPWDTQETQYF.

The gene calls are TRBV19 and TRBJ1-2; a possible D gene is TRBD1 (5 bases). The V end lost 3 bases, the J end lost 0 bases, and 11 bases lay between the germline ends. The CDR3 loop spans 15 amino acids. CDR1 LNHDA and CDR2 SQIVND come from the germline V gene (reference sequence). In nucleotides, the CDR3 is TGTGCCAGTAGTATGAATTGGGGGGCTAACTATGGCTACACCTTC. This gives the protein CASSMNWGANYGYTF.

This chain links TRBV6-1 with TRBJ1-6, with TRBD1 matching over 9 bases. Germline lookup yields CDR1 MNHNS and CDR2 SASEGT. This CDR3 contains 12 residues. The V gene end was trimmed by 8 bases and the J gene end by 10 bases; junction bases not matched to a gene: 3. CDR3 region: CASGDRVSPLHF. DNA for the CDR3: TGTGCCAGCGGGGACAGGGTCTCACCCCTCCACTTT.

This clonotype was seen ten or more times. The rearrangement uses TRBV12-3 or TRBV12-4 and TRBJ1-1; a weak D match, TRBD1 (5 bases). V shed 7 bases and J shed 3 bases, with 15 bases lying between them. The CDR3 is made up of 14 amino acids. The CDR3 protein is CASNLRGGDTEAFF. The DNA of the CDR3 is TGTGCCAGCAACTTAAGGGGAGGCGACACTGAAGCTTTCTTT.

In its sample, this clonotype was seen many times. The chain joins TRBV20-1 to TRBJ1-6, with a possible D match to TRBD1 (6 bases). The CDR3 has 16 residues. CDR1 is DFQATT, CDR2 SNEGSKA, per germline (reference sequence). V lost 0 bases to trimming and J lost 4 bases, with 13 bases between them. CDR3: CSARDLTGPYNSPLHF. The CDR3 bases are TGCAGTGCTAGAGATCTTACAGGGCCTTATAATTCACCCCTCCACTTT.

This clonotype was found many times. The V and J genes are TRBV18 and TRBJ2-5, with TRBD1 matching over 7 bases. Trimming at V came to 3 bases and at J to 2 bases, leaving 9 bases not matched to a gene. This CDR3 region has 16 residues. Germline assignment: CDR1 KGHSH and CDR2 LQKENI. The CDR3 loop is CASSPTGLGGQETQYF. CDR3 DNA sequence: TGTGCCAGCTCACCGACAGGGTTAGGTGGACAAGAGACCCAGTACTTC.

This clonotype was counted a few times. J is TRBJ1-2 and V is TRBV29-1; perhaps TRBD1 as D (5 bases). Germline CDR1 and CDR2: SQVTM and ANQGSEA. The CDR3 has 12 amino acids. The V end lost 8 bases, the J end lost 6 bases, and 16 bases lay between the germline ends. This chain's CDR3 is CSFTGTLDGYTF. CDR3 coding DNA: TGCAGCTTCACCGGGACGCTCGATGGCTACACCTTC.

This clonotype was seen ten or more times. The chain uses TRBV7-2 and TRBJ2-3; D not resolved. This CDR3 is built from 11 residues. Germline V lookup: CDR1 SGHTA, CDR2 FQGNSA. V lost 2 bases, J lost 3 bases, and 0 bases lay in between. Here the CDR3 reads CASSLTDTQYF. DNA for the CDR3: TGTGCCAGCAGCTTAACAGATACGCAGTATTTT.

The chain is built from TRBV25-1 and TRBJ1-4, with TRBD1 matching over 10 bases. The CDR3 consists of 14 residues. V was pared by 6 bases and J by 10 bases, with 8 bases of the junction left unmatched. Germline V gene lookup returns CDR1 MGHDK and CDR2 SYGVNS. CDR3 sequence reads: CASSHGTGVGKLFF. The CDR3 DNA reads as TGTGCCAGCAGCCACGGGACAGGGGTCGGAAAACTGTTTTTT.

The rearrangement uses TRBV7-6 and TRBJ1-4; D gene unclear. CDR1 and CDR2 (germline): SGHVS, FNYEAQ. The CDR3 totals 18 residues. Trimming left V 3 bases short and J 0 bases short, with 17 bases between. The CDR3 region has the DNA TGTGCCAGCAGCTTCGGAGCCCGGTCACGTGCAACTAATGAAAAACTGTTTTTT. It is translated as CASSFGARSRATNEKLFF.

V usage is TRBV29-1 and J usage is TRBJ2-2; 9 bases match TRBD1. Germline V gene lookup returns CDR1 SQVTM and CDR2 ANQGSEA. V lost 5 bases to trimming and J lost 6 bases; unmatched junction nucleotides: 7. CDR3 length equals 14 residues. The CDR3 loop is CSVPGTGFSGELFF. DNA for the CDR3: TGCAGCGTTCCCGGGACAGGGTTTTCCGGGGAGCTGTTTTTT.

This clonotype was seen a handful of times. This chain joins TRBV20-1 and TRBJ1-3, with D possibly TRBD1 on 6 matching bases. This CDR3 spans 16 amino acids. V shed 7 bases and J shed 0 bases, with 19 bases lying between them. The germline gives CDR1 DFQATT, CDR2 SNEGSKA (reference sequence). The chain's CDR3 is CSVKPYRDPSGNTIYF. In DNA form, the CDR3 reads TGCAGTGTCAAGCCCTACAGGGACCCCTCTGGAAACACCATATATTTT.

This clonotype was found a few times. The chain has TRBV6-1 and TRBJ2-1, with TRBD1 as a possible D gene (6 bases). The germline gives CDR1 MNHNS, CDR2 SASEGT. This CDR3 has 14 amino acids. V was cut by 4 bases and J by 7 bases, with 14 bases left in between. The CDR3 region is CASSAQQGSNEQFF. The CDR3 nucleotides read TGTGCCAGCAGTGCTCAACAGGGTAGTAATGAGCAGTTCTTC.

This clonotype has ten or more counts. The chain combines TRBV28 with TRBJ2-7, with a tentative D call TRBD1 (6 bases). The V gene lost 5 bases and the J gene lost 3 bases, with 17 bases spanning the gap. The germline CDR1 and CDR2 sequences are MDHEN and SYDVKM. This CDR3 is built from 15 residues. The CDR3 DNA sequence: TGTGCCAGCAGTGATCGGGCAGGGGCTCTCTACGAGCAGTACTTC. It is translated as CASSDRAGALYEQYF.

Regarding this clonotype: Given a much more abundant clone one base away, this may be a read error. The rearrangement links TRBV20-1 to TRBJ2-7; 7 bases fit TRBD1. The CDR3 totals 13 residues. CDR1 is DFQATT, CDR2 SNEGSKA, per germline (reference sequence). As DNA, the CDR3 is TGCAGTGCTGATCCGACAGGGACCTACGAGCGGTACTTC. It is translated as CSADPTGTYERYF.

The chain links TRBV20-1 to TRBJ2-3, with 8 bases matching TRBD2. CDR1 and CDR2 (germline): DFQATT, SNEGSKA (reference sequence). The CDR3 runs to 17 residues. V lost 4 bases, J lost 1 base, and 13 bases stayed unmatched. CDR3 loop: CSATIRVKLAGTDTQYF. The DNA of the CDR3 is TGCAGTGCTACGATCCGAGTGAAACTAGCGGGCACAGATACGCAGTATTTT.

Many counts were recorded for this clonotype. V is TRBV28 and J is TRBJ2-7; 10 nucleotides agree with TRBD2. CDR3 length: 17 residues. Trimming cost V 6 bases and J 7 bases; bases outside gene matches: 18. Germline-derived CDR1 and CDR2 are MDHEN and SYDVKM. CDR3 region: CASRPLKLAGAPGEQYF. For the CDR3, the DNA is TGTGCCAGCAGGCCCTTGAAGCTAGCGGGGGCCCCAGGAGAGCAGTACTTC.

This clonotype has a handful of counts. A much larger clone sits a single nucleotide away, making a read error possible. This chain joins TRBV9 and TRBJ2-2; D remains unclear. The CDR3 has 11 residues. Trimming left V 5 bases short and J 6 bases short, with 5 bases between. Germline assignment: CDR1 SGDLS and CDR2 YYNGEE. In DNA, the CDR3 is TGTGCCAGCAGTAACCCCGGGGAGCTGTTTTTT. This translates into CASSNPGELFF.

This sequence joins TRBV19 and TRBJ2-2; TRBD1 aligns across 10 bases. The V gene end was trimmed by 11 bases and the J gene end by 4 bases; junction bases not matched to a gene: 13. In germline, CDR1 is LNHDA, CDR2 SQIVND (reference sequence). There are 16 residues in the CDR3. The CDR3 region has the DNA TGTGCCGGATCCCGCACCGGGACAGGGGCCACCGGGGAGCTGTTTTTT. It specifies CAGSRTGTGATGELFF.

The V and J genes are TRBV20-1 and TRBJ2-5; 8 bases are a match to TRBD2. The CDR3 length is 13 residues. In germline, CDR1 is DFQATT, CDR2 SNEGSKA (reference sequence). After removal of 6 bases from V and 2 bases from J, the junction contained 5 bases not matched to a gene. DNA for the CDR3: TGCAGTGCCGCGGGGGGACAACAAGAGACCCAGTACTTC. Its translation: CSAAGGQQETQYF.

In its sample, this clonotype was seen many times. The V gene is TRBV11-3, the J gene TRBJ1-1, with 8 bases matching TRBD1. The V and J ends lost 5 bases and 1 base, in that order; junction bases with no gene match: 6. CDR3 length equals 15 residues. The germline V gene encodes CDR1 SGHNT and CDR2 YENEEA. CDR3 DNA sequence: TGTGCCAGCAGCCGACCCGACAGGGGGAACACTGAAGCTTTCTTT. It yields the protein CASSRPDRGNTEAFF.

This clonotype was seen more than once but under ten times. This chain links TRBV6-1 with TRBJ1-4; D ambiguous. Germline assignment: CDR1 MNHNS and CDR2 SASEGT. The CDR3 loop spans 13 amino acids. V shed 6 bases and J shed 8 bases, with 13 bases lying between them. CDR3 protein: CASRNKGWEKLFF. The DNA of the CDR3 is TGTGCCAGCAGGAATAAGGGATGGGAAAAACTGTTTTTT.